The rows below give T cell receptor beta chains drawn from one sample of a study of identical twins. TCRdb fed the 5' RACE reads into MiXCR, producing one record per CDR3 protein. The sample shows approximately 410,000 distinct CDR3 sequences, about a fifth of them seen only once. The sequencing sample was made of naive T cells sorted from blood. All receptors come from a man aged 50 to 60 in good health. Both conserved end residues are part of each CDR3. A D gene is named only where the DNA matches it firmly. The listing skips clone size in some rows; elsewhere it reads once, few, many or a size class.

cdr3_aa	cdr3_nt	d_call	clone_size	v_call	j_call
CASSSTSGPNEQYF	TGTGCCAGCAGCTCAACTAGCGGTCCCAACGAGCAGTACTTC	TRBD2	many	TRBV7-2	TRBJ2-7
CASNGPPRNEQFF	TGTGCCAGCAACGGGCCACCAAGGAATGAGCAGTTCTTC	NA	once	TRBV19	TRBJ2-1
CSARGDYSRSEQYF	TGCAGTGCTAGGGGGGACTATAGTAGAAGCGAGCAGTACTTC	TRBD2	many	TRBV20-1	TRBJ2-7
CASSREKGSYEQYF	TGTGCCAGCAGTCGGGAAAAGGGCTCCTACGAGCAGTACTTC	NA	few	TRBV6-1	TRBJ2-7
CASSSPGTSGYNEQFF	TGTGCCAGTAGTTCACCCGGGACTAGCGGATACAATGAGCAGTTCTTC	TRBD2	NA	TRBV19	TRBJ2-1
CAWSFNQGDGYTF	TGTGCCTGGAGTTTCAACCAGGGAGATGGCTACACCTTC	NA	many	TRBV30	TRBJ1-2
CASSVYYEQYF	TGTGCCAGCAGCGTCTACTACGAGCAGTACTTC	NA	few	TRBV7-8	TRBJ2-7
CSASLGWSYEQYF	TGCAGTGCTAGCTTGGGGTGGAGTTACGAGCAGTACTTC	NA	many	TRBV20-1	TRBJ2-7
CASSDRGGGSYEQYF	TGTGCCAGCAGCGACCGAGGGGGGGGAAGCTACGAGCAGTACTTC	NA	few	TRBV7-2	TRBJ2-7
CATSRDRALNEKLFF	TGTGCCACCAGCAGAGACAGGGCGTTAAACGAAAAACTGTTTTTT	NA	NA	TRBV15	TRBJ1-4
CASMPEARSPLHF	TGTGCCAGCATGCCCGAGGCTCGGTCACCCCTCCACTTT	NA	many	TRBV6-1	TRBJ1-6
CASSPGQRETQYF	TGTGCCAGCAGCCCCGGACAGAGAGAGACCCAGTACTTC	NA	few	TRBV3-1	TRBJ2-5
CASLKESGANVLTF	TGTGCCAGCCTCAAGGAGTCTGGGGCCAACGTCCTGACTTTC	NA	once	TRBV6-2/TRBV6-3	TRBJ2-6
CASSVGRINTGELFF	TGTGCCAGCAGTGTCGGGCGGATAAACACCGGGGAGCTGTTTTTT	NA	NA	TRBV2	TRBJ2-2
CASSVPGQGNEQYF	TGCGCCAGCAGCGTTCCGGGACAGGGGAACGAGCAGTACTTC	TRBD1	few	TRBV5-1	TRBJ2-7
CATKRTGGAHEQYF	TGTGCCACCAAGAGGACGGGGGGAGCCCACGAGCAGTACTTC	TRBD2	NA	TRBV12-3/TRBV12-4	TRBJ2-7
CASSTQGNTGELFF	TGTGCCAGCTCAACACAGGGAAACACCGGGGAGCTGTTTTTT	NA	many	TRBV18	TRBJ2-2
CSVSRGTGGANTQYF	TGCAGTGTTTCTCGTGGGACAGGGGGCGCGAATACGCAGTATTTT	TRBD1	few	TRBV20-1	TRBJ2-3
CASSLNGLNTEAFF	TGTGCCAGCTCGCTCAACGGGTTGAACACTGAAGCTTTCTTT	NA	NA	TRBV18	TRBJ1-1
CASSPRGTSGIGDTQYF	TGTGCCAGCAGCCCCAGGGGGACTAGCGGGATTGGGGATACGCAGTATTTT	TRBD2	few	TRBV7-6	TRBJ2-3
CATSDLLLNTQYF	TGTGCCACCAGTGATTTGCTACTGAATACGCAGTATTTT	NA	NA	TRBV24-1	TRBJ2-3
CASSSDRAYSNQPQHF	TGTGCCAGCAGTTCAGACAGGGCTTATAGCAATCAGCCCCAGCATTTT	TRBD1	NA	TRBV28	TRBJ1-5
CASSSQRGRADTQYF	TGTGCCAGCAGTTCCCAGCGGGGGCGGGCAGATACGCAGTATTTT	TRBD2	many	TRBV28	TRBJ2-3
CASSLGLGPDTQYF	TGTGCCAGCAGCCTGGGGTTAGGGCCAGATACGCAGTATTTT	NA	many	TRBV7-2	TRBJ2-3
CASSLERRTQYF	TGTGCCAGCAGCTTAGAGAGGCGGACCCAGTACTTC	NA	NA	TRBV7-2	TRBJ2-5
CASTGQGEDEQYF	TGTGCCAGCACTGGACAGGGTGAGGACGAGCAGTACTTC	TRBD1	few	TRBV28	TRBJ2-7
CASSARDVSGNTIYF	TGTGCCAGCAGTGCCCGGGACGTCTCTGGAAACACCATATATTTT	NA	many	TRBV6-1	TRBJ1-3
CSARDFGWTEAFF	TGCAGTGCTAGAGATTTCGGCTGGACTGAAGCTTTCTTT	NA	few	TRBV20-1	TRBJ1-1
CAISETPYNEQFF	TGTGCCATCAGTGAAACCCCGTACAATGAGCAGTTCTTC	NA	NA	TRBV10-3	TRBJ2-1
CASINPQGAPNEQFF	TGTGCCAGCATCAATCCACAGGGTGCCCCCAATGAGCAGTTCTTC	NA	few	TRBV28	TRBJ2-1